Following are 27 T cell receptor beta chains from one sample sequenced in a study of blood T cell repertoires in COVID-19. Generated by immunoSEQ multiplex PCR, the TCRdb table keeps only in-frame clones and is missing some. The repertoire has about 200,000 clones, 82% of them found once; the top ten carry 7.8%. The sequencing input was peripheral blood. The receptors were gathered from a woman aged 55-69 years with COVID-19, enrolled during active disease.

The V call is TRBV19, the J call TRBJ2-2; TRBD2 matches at 8 bases. The junction had 6 bases not matched to a gene; V was cut back by 9 bases and J by 6 bases. The CDR3 sequence is 13 residues long. Germline V gene sequence: CDR1 LNHDA, CDR2 SQIVND (reference sequence). In DNA form, the CDR3 reads TGTGCCAGACGCGGGGGGCTGGCCGGGGAGCTGTTTTTT. Its translation: CARRGGLAGELFF.

This clone appeared a few times. V and J are TRBV14 and TRBJ1-1, with 8 bases matching TRBD1. There are 15 residues in the CDR3. Germline-derived CDR1 and CDR2 are SGHDN and FVKESK. V shed 6 bases and J 4 bases; nucleotides not matched to a gene: 10. The CDR3 nucleotides read TGTGCCAGCAGTGGGACAGGACCTCAGGGCACTGAAGCTTTCTTT. It specifies CASSGTGPQGTEAFF.

This clone was seen a handful of times. The chain carries TRBV6-7 and TRBJ1-1; D possibly corresponds to TRBD1 (5 bases). TRBV6-7 is given ORF status, its function remaining uncertain. CDR3 length equals 14 residues. V was pared by 3 bases and J by 4 bases, with 12 bases between. The CDR3 loop is CASSYPSGGTEAFF. The DNA for the CDR3 is TGTGCCAGCAGTTATCCTAGCGGGGGCACTGAAGCTTTCTTT.

The V and J genes are TRBV3-1 (or the pseudogene TRBV3-2) and TRBJ2-1; D unresolved. Germline CDR1 is LGHDT and CDR2 is YNNKEL (reference sequence). This CDR3 is 15 amino acids long. Trimming removed 5 bases at V and 2 bases at J, with 13 bases between. CDR3 protein: CASSFQSFPYNEQFF. The CDR3 bases are TGTGCCAGCAGCTTCCAGTCCTTTCCCTACAATGAGCAGTTCTTC.

This clone has more than one count but fewer than ten. For the CDR3, the DNA is TGTGCCAGCAGCCAGGACAGGGATTACGAGCAGTACGTC. The encoded protein is CASSQDRDYEQYV. This chain connects TRBV5-4 to TRBJ2-7; TRBD1 aligns across 8 bases. This CDR3 is built from 13 residues. Germline V lookup: CDR1 SGHNT, CDR2 YYREEE (reference sequence). V lost 4 bases and J lost 4; bases outside the gene matches: 4.

The chain carries TRBV6-5 and TRBJ1-1, with D maybe TRBD1 (6 bases). CDR3 size: 12 residues. CDR1 and CDR2 (germline): MNHEY, SVGAGI. Trimming removed 8 bases at V and 0 bases at J, with 7 bases between. DNA of the CDR3: TGTGCCAGCGGACAGTTGAACACTGAAGCTTTCTTT. This translates into CASGQLNTEAFF.

This chain connects TRBV28 to TRBJ2-3; 10 nucleotides match TRBD2. The CDR3 is 17 residues long. Germline CDR1 is MDHEN and CDR2 is SYDVKM. Losses at the gene ends were 5 bases for V and 2 bases for J; bases not matched to a gene: 10. The CDR3 reads CASSPFLAGAPTDTQYF. The CDR3 DNA reads as TGTGCCAGCAGTCCGTTCCTAGCGGGGGCCCCCACAGATACGCAGTATTTT.

The genes are TRBV5-4 and TRBJ2-5, with TRBD2 matching over 8 bases. CDR1 SGHNT and CDR2 YYREEE come from the germline V gene (reference sequence). CDR3 size: 16 residues. After removal of 2 bases from V and 4 bases from J, the junction contained 10 bases not matched to a gene. CDR3: CASSLGLAGGRETQYF. CDR3 nucleotides: TGTGCCAGCAGCTTAGGTCTGGCGGGGGGCCGAGAGACCCAGTACTTC.

The chain has TRBV5-1 and TRBJ1-2; 7 bases fit TRBD1. This CDR3 has 17 amino acids. J lost 3 bases, V lost 0 bases, and 11 bases had no gene match. Germline loops: CDR1 SGHRS, CDR2 YFSETQ. The CDR3 nucleotides are TGCGCCAGCAGCTTGGCAACAGGGGTCTGGAGGGACTATGGCTACACCTTC. It codes for CASSLATGVWRDYGYTF.

CDR3 loop: CASSFDWYTGELFF. Here the CDR3 DNA reads TGTGCCAGCAGCTTTGACTGGTACACCGGGGAGCTGTTTTTT. The chain recombines TRBV5-6 with TRBJ2-2; unclear D gene. Trimming pared 2 bases from V and 3 bases from J, leaving 8 bases between. This CDR3 region has 14 residues. The germline V gene encodes CDR1 SGHDT and CDR2 YYEEEE.

The chain uses TRBV7-2 and TRBJ2-1, with D possibly matching TRBD1 (6 bases). Germline assignment: CDR1 SGHTA and CDR2 FQGNSA. This CDR3 is built from 14 residues. V lost 2 bases to trimming and J lost 8 bases, with 13 bases between them. This CDR3 is CASSLSGVRDEQFF. CDR3 nucleotide sequence: TGTGCCAGCAGCTTATCAGGGGTTCGTGATGAGCAGTTCTTC. Drawing the rest from reference TRBV7-2 and TRBJ2-1, the complete variable domain is GAGVSQSPSNKVTEKGKDVELRCDPISGHTALYWYRQSLGQGLEFLIYFQGNSAPDKSGLPSDRFSAERTGGSVSTLTIQRTQQEDSAVYLCASSLSGVRDEQFFGPGTRLTVL.

V and J are TRBV28 and TRBJ1-2, with 7 bases identical to TRBD1. Germline CDR1 reads MDHEN; CDR2 reads SYDVKM. The J segment lost 2 bases and the V segment lost 4 bases, leaving 4 bases of the junction unmatched. This CDR3 comprises 14 residues. The DNA of the CDR3 is TGTGCCAGCAGTTCCCCGGGACAGAACTATGGCTACACCTTC. Translating it yields CASSSPGQNYGYTF.

This chain uses TRBV7-8 with TRBJ2-5; D is possibly TRBD2 (5 bases). Trimming cost V 5 bases and J 3 bases, with 10 bases left between them. There are 13 residues in the CDR3. Germline CDR1 reads SGHVS; CDR2 reads FQNEAQ. CDR3 sequence reads: CASSPLAKETQYF. The CDR3 DNA reads TGTGCCAGCAGCCCCTTAGCGAAAGAGACCCAGTACTTC.

The chain has TRBV18 and TRBJ2-3; 7 nucleotides match TRBD2. The CDR3 covers 18 residues. Germline CDR1 KGHSH, CDR2 LQKENI. Unmatched junction bases numbered 10, after V lost 1 base and J lost 0 bases. Here the CDR3 reads CASSPLPSSGTSTDTQYF. DNA for the CDR3: TGTGCCAGCTCACCACTTCCGTCTAGCGGAACTAGCACAGATACGCAGTATTTT.

The gene calls are TRBV25-1 and TRBJ1-2; TRBD1 might be the D (5 bases). Trimming left V 2 bases short and J 0 bases short, with 10 bases between. Germline CDR1 and CDR2: MGHDK and SYGVNS. This CDR3 contains 15 residues. CDR3 sequence reads: CASSERPGANYGYTF. The CDR3 coding sequence is TGTGCCAGCAGTGAACGGCCGGGGGCTAACTATGGCTACACCTTC.

The J gene is TRBJ2-1, the V gene TRBV11-2; D is undetermined. Deletions cut 2 bases from V and 10 bases from J, with 9 bases between. This CDR3 is 12 amino acids long. The germline gives CDR1 SGHAT, CDR2 FQNNGV. The CDR3 DNA reads TGTGCCAGCAGCTTATCCCTCGGGGAGCAGTTCTTC. Translated: CASSLSLGEQFF.

The chain combines TRBV5-1 with TRBJ1-2; D not resolved. CDR1 and CDR2 from the germline V gene are SGHRS and YFSETQ. V was clipped by 0 bases and J by 7 bases, with 16 bases between them. The CDR3 loop spans 15 amino acids. This CDR3 reads CASSLEVEGGGGYTF. The CDR3 coding sequence is TGCGCCAGCAGCTTGGAAGTAGAGGGAGGCGGTGGCTACACCTTC.

The J gene is TRBJ1-6, the V gene TRBV27, with 8 positions matching TRBD1. Germline V gene lookup returns CDR1 MNHEY and CDR2 SMNVEV (reference sequence). The CDR3 contains 16 residues. Trimming removed 6 bases from V and 6 bases from J; junction bases left unmatched: 10. CDR3 in amino acids: CASSYGQGASNSPLHF. CDR3 coding DNA: TGTGCCAGCAGCTACGGACAGGGAGCCTCTAATTCACCCCTCCACTTT.

V usage is TRBV7-8 and J usage is TRBJ2-7, with 8 bases aligning to TRBD2. Germline-derived CDR1 and CDR2 are SGHVS and FQNEAQ. CDR3 length equals 14 residues. V shed 5 bases, J shed 6 bases, and the junction held 9 bases outside the gene matches. The chain's CDR3 is CASSPRLAGPEQYV. The CDR3 DNA reads as TGTGCCAGCAGCCCCCGGCTAGCGGGTCCCGAGCAGTACGTC.

V is TRBV6-5 and J is TRBJ1-6; D not resolved. With 0 bases removed from V and 5 bases from J, the gap between germline ends came to 11 bases. The CDR3 loop spans 16 amino acids. Germline lookup yields CDR1 MNHEY and CDR2 SVGAGI. CDR3 coding DNA: TGTGCCAGCAGTTACTCGAGTTTCCCCGATAATTCACCCCTCCACTTT. This gives the protein CASSYSSFPDNSPLHF.

In regard to this clone: At one of its ends the junction is not consistent with the germline gene, which may arise from a read error. The chain recombines TRBV3-1 (or the pseudogene TRBV3-2) with TRBJ1-5; TRBD1 agrees at 9 bases. The CDR3 runs 16 residues. From germline, CDR1 is LGHDT and CDR2 YNNKEL (reference sequence). The CDR3 nucleotides read TGTGCCAGCAGTCAAGGCCAACAGGGGGCGAGGCAGCCCCAGCATTTT. This gives the protein CASSQGQQGARQPQHF.

The chain recombines TRBV28 with TRBJ1-1, with D possibly TRBD1 on 5 matching bases. CDR1 MDHEN and CDR2 SYDVKM come from the germline V gene. V lost 4 bases to trimming and J lost 2 bases, with 11 bases between them. This CDR3 has 14 amino acids. CDR3 sequence (DNA): TGTGCCAGCAGTTACCAGGGTAGAAACACTGAAGCTTTCTTT. Translating gives CASSYQGRNTEAFF.

The chain links TRBV19 to TRBJ2-1, with TRBD1 as a possible D gene (5 bases). The ends were cut back, 4 bases at V and 3 bases at J, with 7 bases in the middle. This CDR3 comprises 13 residues. The V gene's germline CDR1 is LNHDA and CDR2 SQIVND (reference sequence). The CDR3 is CASSTRGYNEQFF. Written as DNA, the CDR3 is TGTGCCAGTAGTACTAGGGGCTACAATGAGCAGTTCTTC.

V and J are TRBV29-1 and TRBJ1-2; possible D gene TRBD1, 5 bases. The CDR3 consists of 11 residues. CDR1 SQVTM and CDR2 ANQGSEA come from the germline V gene. Trimming cost V 7 bases and J 7 bases, with 13 bases left between them. The CDR3 region is CSDGEGFGYTF. The CDR3 DNA sequence: TGCAGCGATGGGGAGGGGTTTGGCTACACCTTC.

V is TRBV2 and J is TRBJ1-1; 7 positions agree with TRBD1. The CDR3 contains 15 residues. CDR1 and CDR2 from the germline V gene are SNHLY and FYNNEI. With V trimmed by 3 bases and J by 2 bases, 6 bases remained unmatched. The CDR3: CASSDWAGGNTEAFF. DNA for the CDR3: TGTGCCAGCAGTGATTGGGCAGGGGGTAACACTGAAGCTTTCTTT.

This rearrangement joins TRBV7-9 to TRBJ2-3; TRBD1 agrees at 8 bases. This CDR3 spans 15 amino acids. Germline V CDR1 and CDR2: SEHNR, FQNEAQ (reference sequence). Germline trimming cut 5 bases from V and 8 bases from J; bases unmatched to any gene: 12. CDR3 coding DNA: TGTGCCAGCAGCCCCGGGACAGGCGCCTCCAGTACGCAGTATTTT. Residues: CASSPGTGASSTQYF.

The V and J genes are TRBV4-2 and TRBJ2-1, with 8 positions matching TRBD2. Germline V gives CDR1 LGHNA, CDR2 YNFKEQ. Trimming took 1 base from V and 3 from J; bases not matched to a gene: 11. This CDR3 is 18 amino acids long. CDR3: CASSQGPTGLAGYNEQFF. The CDR3 DNA follows: TGTGCCAGCAGCCAAGGCCCAACCGGGCTAGCGGGCTACAATGAGCAGTTCTTC.